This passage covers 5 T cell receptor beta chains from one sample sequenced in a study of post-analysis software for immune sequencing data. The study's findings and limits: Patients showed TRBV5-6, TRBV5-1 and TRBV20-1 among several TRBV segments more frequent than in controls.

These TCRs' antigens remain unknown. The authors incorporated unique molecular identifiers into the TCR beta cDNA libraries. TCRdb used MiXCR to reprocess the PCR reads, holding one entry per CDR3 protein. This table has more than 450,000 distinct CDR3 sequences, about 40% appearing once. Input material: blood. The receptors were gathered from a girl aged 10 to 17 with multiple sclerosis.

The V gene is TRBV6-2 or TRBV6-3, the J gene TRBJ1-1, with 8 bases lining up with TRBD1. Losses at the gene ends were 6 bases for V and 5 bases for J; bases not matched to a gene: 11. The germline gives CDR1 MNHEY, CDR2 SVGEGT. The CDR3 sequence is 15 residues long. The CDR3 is CASRFFQGAGTEAFF. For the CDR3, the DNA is TGTGCCAGCAGGTTTTTCCAGGGGGCGGGTACTGAAGCTTTCTTT.

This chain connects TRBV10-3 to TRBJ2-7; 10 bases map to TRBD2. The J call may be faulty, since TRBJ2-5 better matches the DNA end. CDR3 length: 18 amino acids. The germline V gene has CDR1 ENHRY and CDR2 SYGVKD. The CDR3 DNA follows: TGTGCCATCAGTGAGGATCCTAGCGGGGGCCTTACGGGGGAGACCCAGTACTTC. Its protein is CAISEDPSGGLTGETQYF.

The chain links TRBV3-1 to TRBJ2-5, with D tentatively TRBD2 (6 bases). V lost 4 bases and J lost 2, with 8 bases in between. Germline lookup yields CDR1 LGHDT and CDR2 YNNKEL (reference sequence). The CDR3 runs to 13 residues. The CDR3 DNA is TGTGCCAGCAGCCGCGGGACGCAAGAGACCCAGTACTTC. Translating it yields CASSRGTQETQYF.

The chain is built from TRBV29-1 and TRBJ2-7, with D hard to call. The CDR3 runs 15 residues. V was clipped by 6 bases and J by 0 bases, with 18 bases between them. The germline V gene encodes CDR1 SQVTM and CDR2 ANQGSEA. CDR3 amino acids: CSVEHITESSYEQYF. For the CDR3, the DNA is TGCAGCGTCGAACATATTACGGAAAGCTCCTACGAGCAGTACTTC.

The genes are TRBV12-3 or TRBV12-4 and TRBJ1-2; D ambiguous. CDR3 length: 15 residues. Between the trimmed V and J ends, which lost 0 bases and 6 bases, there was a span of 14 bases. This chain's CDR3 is CASSLASTRSDGYTF. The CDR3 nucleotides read TGTGCCAGCAGTTTAGCGAGTACCCGTAGCGATGGCTACACCTTC.